The sequence of this TCR beta chain was determined in a study of neurological immune-mediated disorders (dated by TCRdb to about 2019). Context from the whole study: Among the 34 multiple sclerosis patients, relapsing-remitting MS accounted for about 31 and secondary progressive MS accounted for 3. Peripheral blood TCR-beta repertoires from patients with HTLV-I-associated myelopathy (HAM/TSP), patients with multiple sclerosis, and healthy controls were compared in the study using UMI-based sequencing. The approximately 100 TCR-beta libraries included longitudinal samples, technical triplicates and paired sorted CD4+ and CD8+ T-cell subsets alongside PBMC samples. The cohort was made up of 60 to 75 subjects, consisting of around 15 HAM/TSP patients, 35 or so multiple sclerosis patients and roughly 20 healthy controls.

General study outcomes and caveats: No association of the MS cluster with clinical or MRI features was observed, and the need for larger cohorts was stated by the authors. TCR clonal expansion was highest in HAM/TSP patients and lowest in MS patients, with MS patients falling below even healthy controls. In phylogenetic analysis, the repertoires of 18 of 34 MS patients grouped into a cluster of related CDR3 sequences, which suggests a possible signature at the repertoire level. Across subjects, expanded clones never shared an identical CDR3 amino acid sequence, which suggests that the TCR-beta repertoires in every group were private.

cDNA synthesis used template-switch 5'RACE with a primer carrying a 10-nucleotide random unique molecular identifier tagging each TCR transcript. Every sequencing run yielded over 180 million TCR-beta sequences covering 15-18 subjects. Total RNA was extracted with the RNeasy kit. Using the KAPA Real-time Library Amplification kit, TCR-beta VDJ regions were amplified with primers for the TCR constant region and the 5'RACE anchor. A first PCR added sample indexes and Illumina adaptors, after which a second PCR increased the library yield. After purification with Ampure beads, the TCR product of roughly 650 bp was size-selected on a 2% E-gel SizeSelection system. Before pooling, library quality was assessed on a Bioanalyzer, concentration was determined with Qubit, and library quantification was performed with the Kapa Library Quantification kit. Libraries were sequenced paired-end 2 x 150 bp on an Illumina HiSeq 2500. To increase sequence diversity, about 25-31% phiX was spiked into each library pool. The authors processed their data as follows. The quality-filtered reads were processed with the UMI-based MiGEC pipeline, whose error correction step removed more than 75% of the raw TCR sequences. VDJ genes were aligned to IMGT germline references, and each clonotype was defined by a unique CDR3 amino acid sequence together with V-J genes. VDJtools evaluated clonal expansion, Shannon diversity and CDR3 relatedness (CalcPairwiseDistances, ClusterSamples); CLCbio workbench built phylogenetic trees. Expanded clones were defined as having at least 8 unique UMIs, based on coefficient-of-variation modelling across technical triplicates. TCRdb trimmed public reads at Q25 via fastp, called clones via MiXCR and kept in-frame beta chains. Duplicate CDR3 protein sequences are folded into a single record with the most common DNA and genes. The V and J calls were determined by TCRdb, not by the authors. The sample yields 50,000 to 75,000 distinct CDR3 sequences; over 4% were counted once. About 2.4% of the sample rests with the top ten.

Trimming costs V 5 bases and J 1 base, and their ends lie 8 bases apart. Including the terminal cysteine and phenylalanine, the CDR3 comprises 13 residues. Only the CDR3 DNA is retained, 39 bases long and in frame from the first base. The CDR1 and CDR2 encoded by the germline V gene are SGHTA and FQGNSA. This clonotype occurred many times. Its antigen target is currently unknown. Base qualities were left out, and no much larger clone turns up one base away. For unsorted PBMC libraries, 2 million PBMCs were used after storage in RNAlater at -80 degrees C until RNA extraction. Multiple sclerosis patients were enrolled in a US clinical protocol evaluating disease progression by magnetic resonance imaging. Peripheral blood underwent Ficoll-Hypaque density gradient centrifugation to isolate PBMCs, which were then cryopreserved in liquid nitrogen.

Here the chain combines TRBV7-2 and TRBJ1-1, and perhaps TRBD1 as D gene, on 5 matching bases. Sequencing used PBMCs. The sequence was obtained from a man in his fifties with multiple sclerosis. The DNA reads TGTGCCAGCAGCCGACAGAGGAACACTGAAGCTTTCTTT. Translated, it gives CASSRQRNTEAFF.